This T cell receptor (beta chain) is drawn from a study of blood T cell repertoires in COVID-19. Whole-study context: Material from acute and convalescent COVID-19 was sourced from the United States, Italy and Spain. Nucleic acid was either cDNA or gDNA, and it came from T cells, B-cell-depleted T cells, or PBMCs.

Authors' processing steps: Amplification from reference gene primers served as the basis for estimated nucleated cell counts. TCRdb keeps only in-frame clones here, not all; method: immunoSEQ multiplex PCR. V, J and clone size derive from that table, while D and trimming were established from the DNA sequence. The sample yields about 25,000 clones, about nine tenths seen once. The CDR3 has 14 amino acids. V gave up 3 bases and J gave up 1 base, with 9 bases separating them. Germline V gene lookup returns CDR1 LGHDT and CDR2 YNNKEL (reference sequence). The TCR originated in a man aged 50-60 years with active COVID-19. The rearrangement links TRBV3-1 (or the pseudogene TRBV3-2) to TRBJ1-1; D remains ambiguous. Material for sequencing was peripheral blood. Here the CDR3 reads CASSHLYRNTEAFF. CDR3 DNA sequence: TGTGCCAGCAGCCACCTGTATAGGAACACTGAAGCTTTCTTT.